The sample holds one count of the clone carrying this TCR beta chain. Other DNA sequences in this sample translate to the same CDR3. The data derive from a study of blood T cell repertoires in COVID-19. Authors' methods: Amplification with reference gene primers provided the estimates of nucleated cell counts. The table came from immunoSEQ multiplex PCR; TCRdb's copy has only in-frame clones and leaves some out. The V and J calls and clone size are taken from that table; D and trimming were inferred from the DNA. The data hold roughly 410,000 clones, with around 92% observed a single time. V lost 4 bases and J lost 0, with 10 bases in between. Per germline, CDR1 SQVTM and CDR2 ANQGSEA. The length of the CDR3 is 14 residues.

The sequenced sample was peripheral blood. The chain is built from TRBV29-1 and TRBJ1-3, with D possibly being TRBD1 (5 bases). The receptor comes from a man in his forties or fifties with acute or convalescent COVID-19. This CDR3 reads CSVGGGDSGNTIYF. For the CDR3, the DNA is TGCAGCGTTGGGGGGGGAGACTCTGGAAACACCATATATTTT.